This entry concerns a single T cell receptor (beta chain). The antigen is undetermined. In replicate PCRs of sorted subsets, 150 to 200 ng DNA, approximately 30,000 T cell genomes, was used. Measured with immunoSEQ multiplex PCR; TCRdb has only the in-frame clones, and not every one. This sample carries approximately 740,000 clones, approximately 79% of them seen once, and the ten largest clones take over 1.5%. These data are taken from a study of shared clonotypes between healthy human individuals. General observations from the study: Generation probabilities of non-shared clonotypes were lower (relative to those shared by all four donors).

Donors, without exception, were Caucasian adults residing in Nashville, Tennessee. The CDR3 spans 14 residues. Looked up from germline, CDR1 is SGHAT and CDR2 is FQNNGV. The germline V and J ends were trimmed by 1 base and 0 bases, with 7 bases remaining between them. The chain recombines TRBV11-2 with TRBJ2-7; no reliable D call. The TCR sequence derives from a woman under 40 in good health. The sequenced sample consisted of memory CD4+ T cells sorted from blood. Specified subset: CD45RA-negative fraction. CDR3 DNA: TGTGCCAGCAGCTTAGTAGTTGACTCCTACGAGCAGTACTTC. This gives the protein CASSLVVDSYEQYF.